The 3 T cell receptor beta chains presented below share a single source sample, sequenced in a study of T-cell reconstitution after alpha-beta-depleted transplantation in children. Unique molecular identifiers featured in how the TCRbeta library was prepared. MiXCR was run by TCRdb on the PCR reads, yielding one entry per CDR3 protein. The sample has around 580,000 distinct CDR3 sequences, 23% seen once. Sequenced material: PBMCs, mostly from graft donor cells, taken 360 days after TCRalphabeta/CD19-depleted stem cell transplant. The receptors come from a boy younger than two who had a stem cell transplant for acute myeloid leukemia, so the T cells may come from the graft donor.

This chain links TRBV15 with TRBJ2-7, with D possibly being TRBD1 or TRBD2 (6 bases each). V lost 0 bases to trimming and J lost 7 bases, with 13 bases between them. CDR3 length: 14 residues. The germline CDR1 and CDR2 sequences are LNHNV and YYDKDF (reference sequence). The CDR3 reads CATSREGGPWEQYF. CDR3 coding DNA: TGTGCCACCAGCAGAGAGGGGGGCCCGTGGGAGCAGTACTTC. The variable domain in full, with the rest retrieved from reference TRBV15 and TRBJ2-7, is DAMVIQNPRYQVTQFGKPVTLSCSQTLNHNVMYWYQQKSSQAPKLLFHYYDKDFNNEADTPDNFQSRRPNTSFCFLDIRSPGLGDTAMYLCATSREGGPWEQYFGPGTRLTVT.

The chain combines TRBV4-1 with TRBJ1-6; perhaps TRBD1 as D (5 bases). Germline assignment: CDR1 MGHRA and CDR2 YSYEKL. The CDR3 totals 16 residues. The V and J ends lost 4 bases and 4 bases respectively, with 14 bases between them. CDR3 DNA: TGCGCCAGCAGCCCAGTACCGGGACGGTATAATTCACCCCTCCACTTT. Translation gives CASSPVPGRYNSPLHF.

The gene calls are TRBV4-1 and TRBJ2-1; 8 bases align to TRBD2. Germline trimming cut 6 bases from V and 11 bases from J; bases unmatched to any gene: 6. Germline V gene data show CDR1 as MGHRA and CDR2 as YSYEKL. The CDR3 sequence is 12 residues long. The CDR3 protein is CASRSLAGQQFF. CDR3 bases: TGCGCCAGCAGAAGTCTAGCGGGCCAGCAGTTCTTC.